The 6 T cell receptor beta chains below come from one sample, sequenced in a study of PD-1 blockade in classical Hodgkin lymphoma. Assay: immunoSEQ multiplex PCR; the TCRdb copy retains only in-frame clones and omits some. Of around 11,000 clones in the sample, approximately 81% were seen once. The sample's time point: cycle 4 day 1 (C4D1), after five to seven weeks of nivolumab. Patients all relapsed after autologous stem cell transplantation, and there was variation in brentuximab vedotin exposure. Isolation of CD4+ T cells from thawed PBMCs was performed by magnetic negative selection. The sample consisted of CD4+ T cells from blood, taken before the fourth cycle of nivolumab. These TCRs come from a human donor with classical Hodgkin lymphoma.

The chain uses TRBV18 and TRBJ1-2, with 7 bases aligning to TRBD1. The CDR3 contains 16 residues. Losses at the gene ends were 1 base for V and 8 bases for J; bases not matched to a gene: 13. The germline V gene has CDR1 KGHSH and CDR2 LQKENI. CDR3 nucleotides: TGTGCCAGCTCACCACGGCGAGGGGGCGAGGGAAGGGGCTACACCTTC. This translates into CASSPRRGGEGRGYTF.

The CDR3 nucleotides are TGTGCCAGTACCCCCGGGTGGTACACTGAAGCTTTCTTT. Protein product: CASTPGWYTEAFF. The chain has TRBV19 and TRBJ1-1; D call uncertain. V lost 7 bases and J 3 bases, leaving 12 bases between the germline ends. The CDR3 contains 13 residues. Germline CDR1 and CDR2: LNHDA and SQIVND (reference sequence). The variable domain in full, with the rest retrieved from reference TRBV19 and TRBJ1-1, is DGGITQSPKYLFRKEGQNVTLSCEQNLNHDAMYWYRQDPGQGLRLIYYSQIVNDFQKGDIAEGYSVSREKKESFPLTVTSAQKNPTAFYLCASTPGWYTEAFFGQGTRLTVV.

The chain carries TRBV25-1 and TRBJ2-1; 9 positions agree with TRBD2. V trimming: 2 bases; J trimming: 13 bases; junction bases outside the gene matches: 0. Germline loops: CDR1 MGHDK, CDR2 SYGVNS. There are 11 residues in the CDR3. The CDR3 DNA sequence: TGTGCCAGCAGTGAAGGGACTAGCCAGTTCTTC. This sequence encodes CASSEGTSQFF.

The chain employs TRBV7-9 and TRBJ2-1; 10 nucleotides agree with TRBD1. The CDR3 totals 16 residues. The germline gives CDR1 SEHNR, CDR2 FQNEAQ (reference sequence). J was trimmed by 7 bases and V by 6 bases; bases with no gene match: 12. CDR3 protein: CASRNLGTGVENEQFF. CDR3 nucleotides: TGTGCCAGCAGGAACCTCGGGACAGGGGTGGAGAATGAGCAGTTCTTC.

The chain employs TRBV18 and TRBJ2-7; 11 positions agree with TRBD2. Per the germline V gene, CDR1 is KGHSH and CDR2 is LQKENI. This CDR3 contains 15 residues. The ends lost 3 bases at V and 4 bases at J; junction bases unmatched: 5. The CDR3 here is CASSPTSGRIYEQYF. The DNA for the CDR3 is TGTGCCAGCTCACCTACTAGCGGGAGAATTTACGAGCAGTACTTC.

V gene TRBV6-1 combines with J gene TRBJ2-2; 8 positions match TRBD1. Germline trimming cut 0 bases from V and 6 bases from J; bases unmatched to any gene: 6. Germline lookup yields CDR1 MNHNS and CDR2 SASEGT. The CDR3 totals 16 residues. CDR3 sequence: CASSEATGAGPGELFF. CDR3 sequence (DNA): TGTGCCAGCAGTGAAGCGACAGGGGCGGGCCCCGGGGAGCTGTTTTTT.